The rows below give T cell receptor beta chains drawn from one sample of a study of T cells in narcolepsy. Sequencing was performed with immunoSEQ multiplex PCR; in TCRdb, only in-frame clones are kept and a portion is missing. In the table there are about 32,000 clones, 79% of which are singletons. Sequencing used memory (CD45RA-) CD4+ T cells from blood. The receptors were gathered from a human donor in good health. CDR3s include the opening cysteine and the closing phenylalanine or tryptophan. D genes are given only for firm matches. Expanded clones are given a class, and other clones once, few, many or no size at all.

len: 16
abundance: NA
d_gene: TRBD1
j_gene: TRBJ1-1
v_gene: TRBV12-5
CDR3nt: TGTGCTAGTGGTTTGGGGACAGGGGGTTGGTATTTGGAAGCTTTCTTT
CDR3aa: CASGLGTGGWYLEAFF

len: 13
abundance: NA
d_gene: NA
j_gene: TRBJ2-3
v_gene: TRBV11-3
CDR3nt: TGTGCCAGCAGCTTTACAGGCACAGATACGCAGTATTTT
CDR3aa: CASSFTGTDTQYF

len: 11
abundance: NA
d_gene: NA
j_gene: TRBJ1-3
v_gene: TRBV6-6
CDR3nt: TGTGCCAGCACCTCTGGAAACACCATATATTTT
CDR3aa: CASTSGNTIYF

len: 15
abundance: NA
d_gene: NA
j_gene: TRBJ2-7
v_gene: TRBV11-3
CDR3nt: TGTGCCAGCAGCTTGGGGGGGGCATTTAGCTACGAGCAGTACTTC
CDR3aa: CASSLGGAFSYEQYF

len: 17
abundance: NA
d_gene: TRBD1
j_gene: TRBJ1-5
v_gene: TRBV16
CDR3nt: TGTGCCAGCAGCCAATCGGTGGCGGGACAGGGCGGCCAGCCCCAGCATTTT
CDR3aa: CASSQSVAGQGGQPQHF

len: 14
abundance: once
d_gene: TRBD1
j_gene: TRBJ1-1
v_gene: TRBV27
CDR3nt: TGTGCCAGCAGTTTCACGACAGGGGTCACTGAAGCTTTCTTT
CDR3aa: CASSFTTGVTEAFF

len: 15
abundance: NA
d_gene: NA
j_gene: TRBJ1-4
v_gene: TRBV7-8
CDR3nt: TGTGCCAGCAGCTGGAGTGGGGCAACTAATGAAAAACTGTTTTTT
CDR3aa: CASSWSGATNEKLFF

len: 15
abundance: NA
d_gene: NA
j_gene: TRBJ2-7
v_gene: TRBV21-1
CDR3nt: TGTGCCAGCAGCAAAGAGACGAAGGACTGCTACGAGCAGTACTTC
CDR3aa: CASSKETKDCYEQYF

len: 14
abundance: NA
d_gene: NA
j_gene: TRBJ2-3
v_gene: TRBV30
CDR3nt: TGTGCCTGGAGTGGCGCGAGCAACACAGATACGCAGTATTTT
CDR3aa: CAWSGASNTDTQYF

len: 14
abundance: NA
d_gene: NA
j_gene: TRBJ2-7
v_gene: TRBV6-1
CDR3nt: TGTGCCAGCACCCCGGGGACTGCTAGCTACGAGCAGTACTTC
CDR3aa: CASTPGTASYEQYF

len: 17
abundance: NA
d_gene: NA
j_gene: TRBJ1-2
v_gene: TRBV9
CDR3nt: TGTGCCAGCAGCGTAGCTGGGAACAGTGTGACAAGCTATGGCTACACCTTC
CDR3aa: CASSVAGNSVTSYGYTF

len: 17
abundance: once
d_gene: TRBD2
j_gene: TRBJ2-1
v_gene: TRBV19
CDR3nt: TGTGCCAGTAGTCCCGGACTAGCGGGAGGACCTTACAATGAGCAGTTCTTC
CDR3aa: CASSPGLAGGPYNEQFF

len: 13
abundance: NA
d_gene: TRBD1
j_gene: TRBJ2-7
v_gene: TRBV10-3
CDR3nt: TGTGCCATCGAAAAGACAGGGGGCTACGAGCAGTACTTC
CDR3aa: CAIEKTGGYEQYF

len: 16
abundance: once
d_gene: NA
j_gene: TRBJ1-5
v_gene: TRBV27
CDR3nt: TGTGCCAGCAGTTTATGGGCGGACAATAGCAATCAGCCCCAGCATTTT
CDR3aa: CASSLWADNSNQPQHF

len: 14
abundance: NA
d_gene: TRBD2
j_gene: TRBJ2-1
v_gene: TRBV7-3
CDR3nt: TGTGCCAGCAGCTCCGGACTAGCTGGCATGGAGCAGTTCTTC
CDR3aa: CASSSGLAGMEQFF

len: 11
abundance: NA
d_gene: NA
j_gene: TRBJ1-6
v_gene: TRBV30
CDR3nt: TGTGCCTCCGGGGGAGGTTCACCCCTCCACTTT
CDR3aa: CASGGGSPLHF

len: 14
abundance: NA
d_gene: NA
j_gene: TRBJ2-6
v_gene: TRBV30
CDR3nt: TGTGCCTGGAGCCGCGATTCTGGGGCCAACGTCCTGACTTTC
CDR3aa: CAWSRDSGANVLTF

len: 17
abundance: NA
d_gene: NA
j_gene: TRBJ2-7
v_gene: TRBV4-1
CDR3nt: TGCGCCAGCAGCCAAGATCGTTGGGGGCAGGGTAACTACGAGCAGTACTTC
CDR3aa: CASSQDRWGQGNYEQYF

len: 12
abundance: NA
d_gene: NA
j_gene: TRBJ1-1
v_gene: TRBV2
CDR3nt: TGTGCCAGCACCAGGATGAACACTGAAGCTTTCTTT
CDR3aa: CASTRMNTEAFF

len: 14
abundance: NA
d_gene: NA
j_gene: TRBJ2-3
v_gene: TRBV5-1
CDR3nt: TGCGCCAGCAAACTTACGGGACCCACAGATACGCAGTATTTT
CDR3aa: CASKLTGPTDTQYF

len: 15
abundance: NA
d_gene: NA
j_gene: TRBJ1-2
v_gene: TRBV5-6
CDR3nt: TGTGCCAGCAGCTTTCCGGGGGGGAGCCTCTATGGCTACACCTTC
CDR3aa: CASSFPGGSLYGYTF

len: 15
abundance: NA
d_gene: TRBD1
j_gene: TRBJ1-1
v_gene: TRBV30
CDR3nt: TGTGCCTGGAGTGTATTTGGGGGACAGGGAGCTGAAGCTTTCTTT
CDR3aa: CAWSVFGGQGAEAFF

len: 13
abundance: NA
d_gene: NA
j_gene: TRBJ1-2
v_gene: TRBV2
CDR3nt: TGTGCCAGCAGCGGACGAGAGAACTATGGCTACACCTTC
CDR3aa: CASSGRENYGYTF

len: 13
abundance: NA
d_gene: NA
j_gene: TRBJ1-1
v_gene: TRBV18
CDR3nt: TGTGCCAGCTCAGGGACGGTGAACACTGAAGCTTTCTTT
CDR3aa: CASSGTVNTEAFF

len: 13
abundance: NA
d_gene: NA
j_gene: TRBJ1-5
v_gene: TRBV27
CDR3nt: TGTGCCACCGGGGGATATAGCAATCAGCCCCAGCATTTT
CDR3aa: CATGGYSNQPQHF

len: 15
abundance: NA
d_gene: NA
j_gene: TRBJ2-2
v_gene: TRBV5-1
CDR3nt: TGCGCCAGCAGCCCCTCACTAGTCGGCACCGGGGAGCTGTTTTTT
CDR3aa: CASSPSLVGTGELFF

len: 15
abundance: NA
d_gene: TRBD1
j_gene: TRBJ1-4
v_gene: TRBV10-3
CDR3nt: TGTGCCATCAGTGAATCGGGACAGCTCATGCGAAAACTGTTTTTT
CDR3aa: CAISESGQLMRKLFF